The 30 T cell receptor beta chains below all came from one sample that was sequenced in a study of blood T cell repertoires in COVID-19. Using immunoSEQ multiplex PCR, the repertoire was profiled, and TCRdb retains in-frame clones only, with some absent. This sample carries 30,000 to 45,000 clones, about 88% of them seen once, and the ten largest clones take about an eighth. The source material was peripheral blood. Source of these receptors: a man aged 60 to 69 with active COVID-19.

This chain connects TRBV28 to TRBJ2-2, with 8 bases fitting TRBD1. Looked up from germline, CDR1 is MDHEN and CDR2 is SYDVKM. This CDR3 region has 15 residues. J lost 4 bases, V lost 2 bases, and 3 bases had no gene match. CDR3: CASSLPGGSTGELFF. CDR3 nucleotides: TGTGCCAGCAGTTTACCAGGGGGCAGCACCGGGGAGCTGTTTTTT.

This chain connects TRBV9 to TRBJ2-1; 9 nucleotides agree with TRBD2. Trimming took 3 bases from V and 6 from J; bases not matched to a gene: 4. Germline loops: CDR1 SGDLS, CDR2 YYNGEE. This CDR3 has 14 amino acids. This chain's CDR3 is CASSGSGRGNEQFF. The DNA of the CDR3 is TGTGCCAGCAGCGGTAGCGGGAGAGGCAATGAGCAGTTCTTC.

The chain joins TRBV5-1 to TRBJ2-3; tentative D call: TRBD1 (6 bases). There are 16 residues in the CDR3. CDR1 and CDR2 (germline): SGHRS, YFSETQ. V was cut by 5 bases and J by 5 bases, with 21 bases left in between. For the CDR3, the DNA is TGCGCCAGCAGGAACGACAGGTCGACGAGGGGAGATACGCAGTATTTT. This translates into CASRNDRSTRGDTQYF.

The V and J genes are TRBV9 and TRBJ2-1; 8 positions match TRBD2. Unmatched junction bases numbered 14, after V lost 0 bases and J lost 9 bases. The CDR3 length is 17 residues. Per germline, CDR1 SGDLS and CDR2 YYNGEE. The CDR3 region is CASSVEGGTSQKGEQFF. CDR3 DNA: TGTGCCAGCAGCGTAGAGGGAGGGACTAGTCAAAAGGGTGAGCAGTTCTTC.

This chain connects TRBV7-2 to TRBJ2-7, with TRBD1 identical over 11 bases. CDR1 is SGHTA, CDR2 FQGNSA, per germline. CDR3 length: 14 residues. With 5 bases clipped from V and 6 bases from J, the junction kept 6 bases outside the gene matches. In DNA, the CDR3 is TGTGCCAGCAGCCGGGACAGGGGGGTCGTCGAGCAGTACTTC. Protein product: CASSRDRGVVEQYF.

The V gene is TRBV29-1, the J gene TRBJ2-1, with 10 bases that match TRBD1. V dropped 2 bases and J dropped 4; count of bases not matched to a gene: 14. Germline V CDR1 and CDR2: SQVTM, ANQGSEA. The CDR3 runs to 18 residues. The CDR3 loop is CSVELVGGDRGSYNEQFF. The CDR3 DNA reads as TGCAGCGTTGAATTAGTGGGGGGGGACAGGGGCTCTTACAATGAGCAGTTCTTC.

This chain connects TRBV25-1 to TRBJ1-6; D is perhaps TRBD1 (6 bases). The length of the CDR3 is 13 residues. Germline-derived CDR1 and CDR2 are MGHDK and SYGVNS. Trimming left V 8 bases short and J 6 bases short, with 11 bases between. CDR3 sequence (DNA): TGTGCCAGCGAGCGGGGGCCTAATTCACCCCTCCACTTT. Encoded protein: CASERGPNSPLHF.

A word on this clone: One junction end disagrees with the germline gene, perhaps due to a read error. V usage is TRBV4-1 and J usage is TRBJ2-7; D perhaps matches TRBD2 (6 bases). The CDR3 is 16 amino acids. The germline gives CDR1 MGHRA, CDR2 YSYEKL. CDR3 coding DNA: TGCGCCAGCAGTCAAGGTAGAATCGGGAGATCCTACGAGCAGTACTTC. This translates into CASSQGRIGRSYEQYF.

The rearrangement links TRBV6-5 to TRBJ1-6; a weak D match, TRBD1 (5 bases). CDR1 is MNHEY and CDR2 is SVGAGI in the germline V gene. The V end lost 4 bases, the J end lost 9 bases, and 10 bases lay between the germline ends. The CDR3 spans 13 residues. The CDR3 reads CASSSPGISPLHF. The CDR3 bases are TGTGCCAGCAGTTCTCCAGGGATTTCACCCCTCCACTTT.

This clone appeared once. This chain uses TRBV6-1 with TRBJ2-5; D unresolved. The germline CDR1 and CDR2 sequences are MNHNS and SASEGT. Trimming pared 1 base from V and 4 bases from J, leaving 16 bases between. The CDR3 runs to 16 residues. The CDR3 coding sequence is TGTGCCAGCAGTGAAGGTCCCCCACAGTCCCCAGAGACCCAGTACTTC. Amino acid sequence: CASSEGPPQSPETQYF.

As for this clone: Its ends do not fully match the called genes, so a read error is possible. The gene calls are TRBV10-3 and TRBJ2-2, with D possibly TRBD2 on 6 matching bases. This CDR3 region has 12 residues. Germline CDR1 ENHRY, CDR2 SYGVKD. The CDR3: CAIGSEAGELFF. In nucleotides, the CDR3 is TGCGCCATCGGGAGTGAGGCCGGGGAGCTGTTTTTT.

V usage is TRBV5-4 and J usage is TRBJ1-1, with TRBD1 matching 8 bases. V was clipped by 4 bases and J by 4 bases; unmatched bases: 12. The CDR3 is made up of 16 amino acids. The germline gives CDR1 SGHNT, CDR2 YYREEE (reference sequence). The CDR3 DNA is TGTGCCAGCAGCCCGAGAACGGACAGGGAGACCACTGAAGCTTTCTTT. Translated: CASSPRTDRETTEAFF.

This chain uses TRBV5-6 with TRBJ2-5; D is ambiguous. The CDR3 has 16 amino acids. Germline CDR1 SGHDT, CDR2 YYEEEE. The V gene lost 5 bases and the J gene lost 5 bases, with 22 bases spanning the gap. The CDR3 DNA sequence: TGTGCCAGCAGGGGCGTTGGTGGTTCGTTCCGGGAGACCCAGTACTTC. Protein product: CASRGVGGSFRETQYF.

This clone came up a few times. This chain links TRBV18 with TRBJ2-7, with TRBD2 as a possible D gene (5 bases). Germline CDR1 is KGHSH and CDR2 is LQKENI. The CDR3 consists of 12 residues. The V end was cut by 6 bases, the J end by 5 bases, with 11 bases between. The DNA of the CDR3 is TGTGCCAGCTCGACCGAGGGAAACGAGCAGTACTTC. As protein: CASSTEGNEQYF.

The rearrangement uses TRBV2 and TRBJ2-3; possible D gene TRBD2, 6 bases. Trimming removed 4 bases at V and 0 bases at J, with 20 bases between. The CDR3 is made up of 18 amino acids. Germline V gene data show CDR1 as SNHLY and CDR2 as FYNNEI. The CDR3: CASSGYARGSGSTDTQYF. The CDR3 DNA follows: TGTGCCAGCAGTGGATACGCCCGGGGAAGCGGGAGCACAGATACGCAGTATTTT. Drawing the rest from reference TRBV2 and TRBJ2-3, the complete variable domain is EPEVTQTPSHQVTQMGQEVILRCVPISNHLYFYWYRQILGQKVEFLVSFYNNEISEKSEIFDDQFSVERPDGSNFTLKIRSTKLEDSAMYFCASSGYARGSGSTDTQYFGPGTRLTVL.

The chain recombines TRBV5-5 with TRBJ2-7; TRBD1 matches 7 bases. CDR1 is SGHKS and CDR2 is YYEKEE in the germline V gene (reference sequence). V gave up 0 bases and J gave up 2 bases; unmatched junction bases: 5. CDR3 length: 15 amino acids. CDR3 in DNA: TGTGCCAGCAGCTTGGACCGACAGGGACCCTACGAGCAGTACTTC. This encodes CASSLDRQGPYEQYF.

The CDR3 bases are TGTGCCAGCAGTTACGGACAGGGGTCCTACGAGCAGTACTTC. Translated, it gives CASSYGQGSYEQYF. The V call is TRBV6-2 or TRBV6-3, the J call TRBJ2-7; 9 bases line up with TRBD1. The CDR3 is made up of 14 amino acids. Germline CDR1 is MNHEY and CDR2 is SVGEGT. V was pared by 2 bases and J by 1 base, with 0 bases of the junction left unmatched.

The chain joins TRBV19 to TRBJ2-1; TRBD1 matches at 9 bases. V lost 5 bases, J lost 8 bases, and 10 bases stayed unmatched. CDR3 length: 15 amino acids. Germline assignment: CDR1 LNHDA and CDR2 SQIVND (reference sequence). CDR3 bases: TGTGCCAGTAGTTACGGGACAGGGAAAGGGTATGAGCAGTTCTTC. Translation: CASSYGTGKGYEQFF.

The V call is TRBV6-6, the J call TRBJ2-3; 11 bases line up with TRBD2. V lost 5 bases, J lost 3 bases, and 7 bases stayed unmatched. CDR1 is MNHNY, CDR2 SVGAGI, per germline (reference sequence). There are 16 residues in the CDR3. The DNA for the CDR3 is TGTGCCAGCAGTCGAACCGGGACTAGCGGTACAGATACGCAGTATTTT. Residues: CASSRTGTSGTDTQYF.

This clone was seen once. The chain joins TRBV6-5 to TRBJ2-3, with TRBD1 identical over 7 bases. The length of the CDR3 is 14 residues. In germline, CDR1 is MNHEY, CDR2 SVGAGI. V lost 6 bases and J lost 0; bases outside the gene matches: 3. The CDR3 is CASRIQGSTDTQYF. In DNA, the CDR3 is TGTGCCAGCAGAATACAGGGGAGCACAGATACGCAGTATTTT.

This clone is large. V is TRBV7-9 and J is TRBJ2-3; D remains unclear. Germline V gene data show CDR1 as SEHNR and CDR2 as FQNEAQ (reference sequence). The CDR3 loop spans 14 amino acids. Between the trimmed V and J ends, which lost 5 bases and 4 bases, there was a span of 13 bases. The CDR3 region is CASSPPRSADTQYF. CDR3 nucleotides: TGTGCCAGCAGCCCCCCCAGGTCCGCAGATACGCAGTATTTT.

The rearrangement joins TRBV6-2 or TRBV6-3 to TRBJ1-2, with D hard to call. Looked up from germline, CDR1 is MNHEY and CDR2 is SVGEGT. Trimming removed 4 bases at V and 8 bases at J, with 8 bases between. The CDR3 extends over 11 amino acids. The CDR3 region has the DNA TGTGCCAGCAGTTCACCGGGAGGCTACACCTTC. Its translation is CASSSPGGYTF.

The chain combines TRBV7-2 with TRBJ2-5, with D tentatively TRBD1 (6 bases). V was shortened by 2 bases and J by 5 bases, with 18 bases between the two germline ends. The CDR3 contains 16 residues. Germline CDR1 is SGHTA and CDR2 is FQGNSA. Here the CDR3 DNA reads TGTGCCAGCAGCTTACCCCGACAGGAGGTTTGGGAGACCCAGTACTTC. Encoded protein: CASSLPRQEVWETQYF.

This clone was seen once. The rearrangement joins TRBV11-3 to TRBJ2-7; D may be TRBD1 (6 bases). Trimming stripped 5 bases from V and 3 bases from J, with 11 bases between. This CDR3 has 13 residues. CDR1 is SGHNT and CDR2 is YENEEA in the germline V gene. Here the CDR3 reads CASSPGAGYEQYF. CDR3 sequence (DNA): TGTGCCAGCAGCCCAGGGGCTGGCTACGAGCAGTACTTC.

The chain joins TRBV9 to TRBJ2-7, with a tentative D call TRBD2 (5 bases). Trimming stripped 0 bases from V and 5 bases from J, with 18 bases between. CDR1 is SGDLS and CDR2 is YYNGEE in the germline V gene. This CDR3 is 16 amino acids long. CDR3 sequence: CASSVAPSDGRDEQYF. CDR3 sequence (DNA): TGTGCCAGCAGCGTAGCTCCGAGCGACGGGCGGGACGAGCAGTACTTC.

This chain joins TRBV5-4 and TRBJ2-1, with unresolved D. CDR1 and CDR2 from the germline V gene are SGHNT and YYREEE (reference sequence). The CDR3 loop spans 13 amino acids. V lost 3 bases to trimming and J lost 6 bases, with 10 bases between them. The CDR3 sequence is CASSSTFGNEQFF. The DNA for the CDR3 is TGTGCCAGCAGCTCCACTTTCGGCAATGAGCAGTTCTTC.

The CDR3 DNA reads as TGTGCCAGCAGTTACTCTGCGGGAAGGTTTGTAGGCCAAGAGACCCAGTACTTC. It translates to CASSYSAGRFVGQETQYF. The rearrangement joins TRBV6-2 or TRBV6-3 to TRBJ2-5; D might be TRBD2 (6 bases). V dropped 0 bases and J dropped 1 base, with 18 bases sitting between them. This CDR3 has 18 residues. Germline V CDR1 and CDR2: MNHEY, SVGEGT.

The chain is built from TRBV19 and TRBJ2-5, with 9 bases identical to TRBD2. With 4 bases clipped from V and 4 bases from J, the junction kept 1 base outside the gene matches. Per the germline V gene, CDR1 is LNHDA and CDR2 is SQIVND (reference sequence). The CDR3 has 13 residues. This CDR3 is CASSSGRGETQYF. CDR3 DNA sequence: TGTGCCAGTAGTAGCGGGAGGGGAGAGACCCAGTACTTC.

The genes are TRBV28 and TRBJ2-4, with 7 bases identical to TRBD1. Germline assignment: CDR1 MDHEN and CDR2 SYDVKM. The CDR3 is 14 amino acids. V dropped 7 bases and J dropped 1; count of bases not matched to a gene: 4. The CDR3 spells CASTPDRAKNIQYF. The CDR3 nucleotides are TGTGCCAGCACCCCGGACAGGGCCAAAAACATTCAGTACTTC.

This clone has only one observation. CDR3 sequence (DNA): TGTGCCAGCAGCCCCCCCCCGGCTAGCGGGATTTTACCCAATGAGCAGTTCTTC. Amino acids: CASSPPPASGILPNEQFF. The chain carries TRBV9 and TRBJ2-1, with 9 bases lining up with TRBD2. The CDR3 covers 18 residues. The germline CDR1 and CDR2 sequences are SGDLS and YYNGEE. After removal of 4 bases from V and 6 bases from J, the junction contained 17 bases not matched to a gene.